Shown below are 32 T cell receptor beta chains from a single sample sequenced in a study of T cell responses to AZD1222 COVID-19 vaccine. Using immunoSEQ multiplex PCR, the repertoire was profiled, and TCRdb retains in-frame clones only, with some absent. Of about 110,000 clones in the sample, roughly nine tenths were seen once. The sequenced sample was peripheral blood, obtained on day 0 of MenACWY control vaccination. The receptors derive from an adult in good health.

This clone was counted once. The V gene is TRBV18, the J gene TRBJ1-1; possible D gene TRBD1, 5 bases. The CDR3 length is 12 residues. The germline V gene encodes CDR1 KGHSH and CDR2 LQKENI. V was pared by 6 bases and J by 1 base, with 6 bases between. The CDR3 region is CASSGTNTEAFF. Here the CDR3 DNA reads TGTGCCAGCTCGGGGACGAACACTGAAGCTTTCTTT.

The chain recombines TRBV6-1 with TRBJ2-5; no definite D call. The ends were cut back, 7 bases at V and 7 bases at J, with 10 bases in the middle. Germline loops: CDR1 MNHNS, CDR2 SASEGT. The length of the CDR3 is 11 residues. In DNA form, the CDR3 reads TGTGCCAGCACCGGCCGGTTGACCCAGTACTTC. Residues: CASTGRLTQYF.

The rearrangement joins TRBV9 to TRBJ1-3; D gene uncertain. This CDR3 has 14 residues. Germline assignment: CDR1 SGDLS and CDR2 YYNGEE. The V gene lost 0 bases and the J gene lost 1 base, with 5 bases spanning the gap. The CDR3 DNA reads TGTGCCAGCAGCGTAGAAGGGTCTGGAAACACCATATATTTT. This translates into CASSVEGSGNTIYF.

This chain's CDR3 is CASMQTSGGPLPADTQYF. CDR3 DNA: TGTGCCAGCATGCAGACTAGCGGGGGCCCACTCCCCGCAGATACGCAGTATTTT. J is TRBJ2-3 and V is TRBV7-9; TRBD2 aligns across 12 bases. The CDR3 covers 18 residues. Germline V CDR1 and CDR2: SEHNR, FQNEAQ (reference sequence). The V and J ends lost 7 bases and 4 bases, in that order; junction bases with no gene match: 15.

The CDR3 protein is CASSIDTNGSPLHF. The CDR3 DNA reads TGTGCCAGCAGCATAGACACGAACGGTTCACCCCTCCACTTT. The chain uses TRBV6-4 and TRBJ1-6; D unresolved. The CDR3 spans 14 residues. V was pared by 6 bases and J by 9 bases, with 15 bases between. Looked up from germline, CDR1 is MRHNA and CDR2 is SNTAGT.

The chain combines TRBV7-9 with TRBJ2-7, with 7 bases that match TRBD1. Losses at the gene ends were 7 bases for V and 0 bases for J; bases not matched to a gene: 6. Germline lookup yields CDR1 SEHNR and CDR2 FQNEAQ (reference sequence). This CDR3 comprises 14 residues. This chain's CDR3 is CASTPGQNSYEQYF. The CDR3 nucleotides read TGTGCCAGCACTCCGGGACAGAACTCCTACGAGCAGTACTTC.

This clone was picked up one time. The genes are TRBV2 and TRBJ2-1; tentatively, D is TRBD1 or TRBD2 (6 bases each). Germline V gives CDR1 SNHLY, CDR2 FYNNEI. This CDR3 has 17 residues. With 0 bases removed from V and 1 base from J, the gap between germline ends came to 13 bases. CDR3 amino acids: CASSEALEGVSYNEQFF. The CDR3 coding sequence is TGTGCCAGCAGTGAAGCGCTGGAGGGGGTGTCCTACAATGAGCAGTTCTTC. Using reference TRBV2 and TRBJ2-1 for the parts outside the CDR3, the full variable domain is EPEVTQTPSHQVTQMGQEVILRCVPISNHLYFYWYRQILGQKVEFLVSFYNNEISEKSEIFDDQFSVERPDGSNFTLKIRSTKLEDSAMYFCASSEALEGVSYNEQFFGPGTRLTVL.

In the case of this clone: No DNA is shown, since the ends of the CDR3 on it are uncertain; the CDR3 is the one TCRdb lists. The rearrangement uses TRBV4-1 and TRBJ2-1; the DNA was not compared with TRBD2, the D call given in the table. The CDR3 is 16 residues long, counting both termini. The germline gives CDR1 MGHRA, CDR2 YSYEKL. CDR3 residues: CASSQEVAGVGPGTFF.

The CDR3 nucleotides are TGCGCCAGCAGCCCCGCTTGGACTAGTAAAGGGACAGATACGCAGTATTTT. It is translated as CASSPAWTSKGTDTQYF. V is TRBV10-1 and J is TRBJ2-3; 7 bases match TRBD2. V lost 6 bases to trimming and J lost 3 bases; unmatched junction nucleotides: 15. Per germline, CDR1 WNHNN and CDR2 SYGVQD (reference sequence). The CDR3 is made up of 17 amino acids.

The chain couples TRBV5-6 to TRBJ2-1; 7 bases map to TRBD1. Trimming at V came to 2 bases and at J to 6 bases, leaving 20 bases not matched to a gene. CDR3 size: 19 residues. Germline lookup yields CDR1 SGHDT and CDR2 YYEEEE. The CDR3 sequence: CASSFRRGLDTDPPNEQFF. As DNA, the CDR3 is TGTGCCAGCAGCTTTAGAAGGGGGCTAGATACCGACCCCCCCAATGAGCAGTTCTTC.

This chain's CDR3 is CASTAGTEAFF. The CDR3 DNA sequence: TGTGCCAGTACGGCGGGGACTGAAGCTTTCTTT. This rearrangement joins TRBV3-1 (or the pseudogene TRBV3-2) to TRBJ1-1; no firm D call. V lost 9 bases, J lost 5 bases, and 10 bases lay in between. The CDR3 spans 11 residues. CDR1 and CDR2 (germline): LGHDT, YNNKEL (reference sequence).

This clone turned up a few times. The genes are TRBV7-3 and TRBJ1-1; D is possibly TRBD1 (5 bases). V was shortened by 5 bases and J by 5 bases, with 12 bases between the two germline ends. Per germline, CDR1 SGHTA and CDR2 FQGTGA. This CDR3 contains 13 residues. CDR3 residues: CASSEGWGTEAFF. CDR3 nucleotides: TGTGCCAGCAGCGAAGGTTGGGGGACTGAAGCTTTCTTT. Full variable domain (rest looked up from reference TRBV7-3 and TRBJ1-1): GAGVSQTPSNKVTEKGKYVELRCDPISGHTALYWYRQSLGQGPEFLIYFQGTGAADDSGLPNDRFFAVRPEGSVSTLKIQRTERGDSAVYLCASSEGWGTEAFFGQGTRLTVV.

The chain carries TRBV10-1 and TRBJ2-2, with TRBD1 matching over 8 bases. From germline, CDR1 is WNHNN and CDR2 SYGVQD (reference sequence). J gave up 1 base and V 3 bases, and 4 bases lay outside the gene matches. The CDR3 totals 16 residues. As DNA, the CDR3 is TGCGCCAGCAGTGAAAAGGGACAGGTGAACACCGGGGAGCTGTTTTTT. Protein product: CASSEKGQVNTGELFF.

The chain carries TRBV18 and TRBJ1-6; D gene ambiguous. V was clipped by 3 bases and J by 7 bases, with 10 bases between them. CDR3 length: 14 amino acids. Germline lookup yields CDR1 KGHSH and CDR2 LQKENI. CDR3 protein: CASSPGDKNSPLHF. CDR3 bases: TGTGCCAGCTCACCTGGGGATAAAAATTCACCCCTCCACTTT.

The gene calls are TRBV18 and TRBJ1-3, with 8 bases matching TRBD1. From germline, CDR1 is KGHSH and CDR2 LQKENI. The CDR3 totals 15 residues. Trimming removed 6 bases from V and 2 bases from J; junction bases left unmatched: 6. CDR3 DNA: TGTGCCAGCTCTCCCGGACAGGGCCCTGGAAACACCATATATTTT. It is translated as CASSPGQGPGNTIYF. Filled out from reference TRBV18 and TRBJ1-3, the complete variable domain reads NAGVMQNPRHLVRRRGQEARLRCSPMKGHSHVYWYRQLPEEGLKFMVYLQKENIIDESGMPKERFSAEFPKEGPSILRIQQVVRGDSAAYFCASSPGQGPGNTIYFGEGSWLTVV.

This clone was seen just once. This chain connects TRBV2 to TRBJ1-6; TRBD1 agrees at 7 bases. The CDR3 length is 15 residues. Per the germline V gene, CDR1 is SNHLY and CDR2 is FYNNEI. J gave up 7 bases and V 4 bases, and 7 bases lay outside the gene matches. The CDR3 spells CASSANRDSNSPLHF. The CDR3 DNA reads TGTGCCAGCAGTGCAAACCGGGACAGCAATTCACCCCTCCACTTT.

This clone was counted once. The rearrangement uses TRBV27 and TRBJ1-6; D gene ambiguous. CDR3 length equals 15 residues. CDR1 and CDR2 from the germline V gene are MNHEY and SMNVEV (reference sequence). V lost 3 bases, J lost 0 bases, and 6 bases lay in between. CDR3 in DNA: TGTGCCAGCAGTTTTGGGAGCTCCTATAATTCACCCCTCCACTTT. As protein: CASSFGSSYNSPLHF.

V usage is TRBV3-1 (or the pseudogene TRBV3-2) and J usage is TRBJ2-1, with TRBD2 matching over 10 bases. The CDR3 is made up of 14 amino acids. Germline loops: CDR1 LGHDT, CDR2 YNNKEL (reference sequence). J was trimmed by 8 bases and V by 8 bases; bases with no gene match: 9. The CDR3 loop reads CASLAASGGDEQFF. In DNA form, the CDR3 reads TGTGCCAGCCTCGCGGCTAGCGGGGGAGATGAGCAGTTCTTC.

The chain carries TRBV19 and TRBJ2-2; 7 bases align to TRBD1. The germline gives CDR1 LNHDA, CDR2 SQIVND (reference sequence). The CDR3 totals 16 residues. V lost 8 bases and J lost 0; bases outside the gene matches: 9. CDR3 sequence: CASYRDRESNTGELFF. CDR3 bases: TGTGCCAGTTATCGGGACAGAGAATCGAACACCGGGGAGCTGTTTTTT.

The rearrangement uses TRBV2 and TRBJ1-1, with 7 bases matching TRBD1. Losses at the gene ends were 6 bases for V and 0 bases for J; bases not matched to a gene: 7. Per germline, CDR1 SNHLY and CDR2 FYNNEI. The CDR3 loop spans 15 amino acids. The CDR3 here is CASRMDRTLNTEAFF. The CDR3 region has the DNA TGTGCCAGCAGAATGGACAGGACACTGAACACTGAAGCTTTCTTT.

The chain couples TRBV6-5 to TRBJ2-2, with 8 bases lining up with TRBD2. The CDR3 has 15 residues. V was clipped by 7 bases and J by 6 bases; unmatched bases: 10. Germline V gives CDR1 MNHEY, CDR2 SVGAGI. The CDR3 here is CASTSGGSGAGELFF. DNA for the CDR3: TGTGCCAGCACTAGCGGAGGTAGCGGGGCCGGGGAGCTGTTTTTT.

For the CDR3, the DNA is TGTGCCAGCAGCTTGACTAGCGGTTTCTCCTACGAGCAGTACTTC. It translates to CASSLTSGFSYEQYF. J is TRBJ2-7 and V is TRBV5-6, with 8 nucleotides matching TRBD2. The germline V gene has CDR1 SGHDT and CDR2 YYEEEE. The CDR3 extends over 15 amino acids. V gave up 1 base and J gave up 0 bases; unmatched junction bases: 3.

V gene TRBV13 combines with J gene TRBJ2-7; the D gene is possibly TRBD1 (6 bases). Germline V gives CDR1 PRHDT, CDR2 FYEKMQ (reference sequence). Trimming left V 4 bases short and J 7 bases short, with 20 bases between. The CDR3 has 15 amino acids. CDR3 region: CASSYRDTRLGEQYF. The CDR3 coding sequence is TGTGCCAGCAGCTACCGGGACACTCGACTCGGGGAGCAGTACTTC.

The chain is built from TRBV2 and TRBJ2-2, with 11 bases matching TRBD1. V lost 3 bases and J lost 5; bases outside the gene matches: 8. Germline V lookup: CDR1 SNHLY, CDR2 FYNNEI. The CDR3 is 17 amino acids. The CDR3 region has the DNA TGTGCCAGCAGTGATATGGGGACAGGGGGTTGGACCGGGGAGCTGTTTTTT. Amino acids: CASSDMGTGGWTGELFF.

For the CDR3, the DNA is TGTGCCAGCAGCTCCGGGACAGGCTCAATTGGAAACACCATATATTTT. This translates into CASSSGTGSIGNTIYF. The rearrangement links TRBV6-2 or TRBV6-3 to TRBJ1-3, with 8 bases lining up with TRBD1. J was trimmed by 3 bases and V by 6 bases; bases with no gene match: 10. There are 16 residues in the CDR3. Germline assignment: CDR1 MNHEY and CDR2 SVGEGT.

The chain recombines TRBV20-1 with TRBJ2-7; perhaps D is TRBD1 or TRBD2 (6 bases each). The CDR3 contains 11 residues. CDR1 DFQATT and CDR2 SNEGSKA come from the germline V gene (reference sequence). The germline V and J ends were trimmed by 3 bases and 6 bases, with 9 bases remaining between them. This CDR3 is CSASWGAEQYF. Written as DNA, the CDR3 is TGCAGTGCTAGTTGGGGGGCCGAGCAGTACTTC.

The chain couples TRBV4-1 to TRBJ1-1, with TRBD1 identical over 7 bases. Per the germline V gene, CDR1 is MGHRA and CDR2 is YSYEKL. CDR3 length: 14 residues. V dropped 3 bases and J dropped 6; count of bases not matched to a gene: 7. The CDR3 DNA is TGCGCCAGCAGCCAGATGACAGGGTACGCTGAAGCTTTCTTT. It yields the protein CASSQMTGYAEAFF.

The chain is built from TRBV29-1 and TRBJ1-1, with 7 bases aligning to TRBD1. The CDR3 extends over 14 amino acids. J gave up 5 bases and V 7 bases, and 13 bases lay outside the gene matches. Germline V gene data show CDR1 as SQVTM and CDR2 as ANQGSEA. For the CDR3, the DNA is TGCAGCGCCGACGACCGGACAGGAGGAACTGAAGCTTTCTTT. Translating it yields CSADDRTGGTEAFF. The full variable domain, in which reference TRBV29-1 and TRBJ1-1 provide the parts outside the CDR3, is SAVISQKPSRDICQRGTSLTIQCQVDSQVTMMFWYRQQPGQSLTLIATANQGSEATYESGFVIDKFPISRPNLTFSTLTVSNMSPEDSSIYLCSADDRTGGTEAFFGQGTRLTVV.

This sequence joins TRBV3-1 (or the pseudogene TRBV3-2) and TRBJ1-4, with 9 bases fitting TRBD1. This CDR3 has 13 residues. Trimming cost V 5 bases and J 13 bases; bases outside gene matches: 8. Germline-derived CDR1 and CDR2 are LGHDT and YNNKEL (reference sequence). The DNA for the CDR3 is TGTGCCAGCAGCTGGGACAGGGACGGTCGACTGTTTTTT. Translation: CASSWDRDGRLFF.

This chain's CDR3 is CASSRVSGDNQPQHF. The DNA of the CDR3 is TGTGCCAGTAGTAGGGTATCAGGCGACAATCAGCCCCAGCATTTT. The chain links TRBV19 to TRBJ1-5, with D unclear. Trimming removed 4 bases at V and 3 bases at J, with 13 bases between. The germline V gene encodes CDR1 LNHDA and CDR2 SQIVND (reference sequence). This CDR3 is built from 15 residues. Drawing the rest from reference TRBV19 and TRBJ1-5, the complete variable domain is DGGITQSPKYLFRKEGQNVTLSCEQNLNHDAMYWYRQDPGQGLRLIYYSQIVNDFQKGDIAEGYSVSREKKESFPLTVTSAQKNPTAFYLCASSRVSGDNQPQHFGDGTRLSIL.

CDR3 amino acids: CASNPTGTGCYGYTF. The CDR3 nucleotides are TGTGCCAGCAACCCCACCGGGACAGGGTGCTATGGCTACACCTTC. This chain connects TRBV21-1 to TRBJ1-2; TRBD1 is taken as the D call from the table, unchecked against the DNA. TRBV21-1 is described as a pseudogene. The CDR3 totals 15 residues.

The chain recombines TRBV5-4 with TRBJ1-2; D is possibly TRBD1 (5 bases). Deletions cut 4 bases from V and 6 bases from J, with 22 bases between. The germline gives CDR1 SGHNT, CDR2 YYREEE (reference sequence). The CDR3 covers 16 residues. The CDR3 reads CASSNGAGWLEDGYTF. The DNA of the CDR3 is TGTGCCAGCAGCAATGGGGCAGGGTGGCTAGAGGATGGCTACACCTTC. Looking up the rest from reference TRBV5-4 and TRBJ1-2 gives the full variable domain: ETGVTQSPTHLIKTRGQQVTLRCSSQSGHNTVSWYQQALGQGPQFIFQYYREEENGRGNFPPRFSGLQFPNYSSELNVNALELDDSALYLCASSNGAGWLEDGYTFGSGTRLTVV.